This T cell receptor (beta chain) was observed in a study of Graves' ophthalmopathy and Graves' hyperthyroidism. As for the study in general: Over 18 months of follow-up, stable hyperthyroidism required that no ophthalmopathy appear. Study conclusions and caveats: The majority of expanded thyroid clonotypes above 0.001 frequency also occurred in blood. With 70.59% sensitivity and 72% to 80% specificity, the model predicted ophthalmopathy progression.

Using RNA transcripts, the TCR beta CDR3 regions were amplified. First-round RT-PCR with HTBI primers preceded a second-round multiplex PCR. Via MiXCR, TCRdb re-called the multiplex PCR reads, giving one row per CDR3 protein. The data contain around 1,000,000 distinct CDR3 sequences, around a third of them singletons. V lost 1 base to trimming and J lost 0 bases, with 9 bases between them. Germline V gene data show CDR1 as SEHNR and CDR2 as FQNEAQ (reference sequence). CDR3 length: 15 amino acids. Among the exclusions were patients with other autoimmune diseases, uncontrolled infections, pregnancy or lactation. This clonotype was counted many times. Its antigen remains unidentified.

The sequence was collected from an adult man with Graves' hyperthyroidism. The sample was peripheral blood or thyroid tissue (not recorded which). The chain joins TRBV7-9 to TRBJ1-2; D perhaps matches TRBD1 (5 bases). CDR3 sequence reads: CASSLGDPANYGYTF. CDR3 in DNA: TGTGCCAGCAGCTTAGGGGACCCAGCTAACTATGGCTACACCTTC. The full variable domain, rest sourced from reference TRBV7-9 and TRBJ1-2, is DTGVSQNPRHKITKRGQNVTFRCDPISEHNRLYWYRQTLGQGPEFLTYFQNEAQLEKSRLLSDRFSAERPKGSFSTLEIQRTEQGDSAMYLCASSLGDPANYGYTFGSGTRLTVV.